These 23 T cell receptor beta chains came from one sample sequenced in a study of human thymus T cells (dated by TCRdb to the early 2020s). The thymus tissue came from surgical resects taken out during corrective cardiac surgery. Library preparation employed the immunoSEQ multiplex PCR assay. This immuneACCESS table, as held by TCRdb, lists in-frame sequences with V and J called but not all clones. Of the missing ones, under half trace to an unresolved V gene in checked studies; the others have no known cause. Recorded for this sample are around 70,000 clones; around 95% of them occurred a single time. The ten largest account for approximately 0.031% of the sample. The sequencing input was thymus tissue. The source of these receptors is a girl under two years old with a congenital heart defect but otherwise immunologically healthy.

The J gene is TRBJ2-1, the V gene TRBV12-5; D is undetermined. V lost 8 bases to trimming and J lost 8 bases, with 10 bases between them. Germline V lookup: CDR1 LGHNT, CDR2 FRNRAP. The CDR3 loop spans 11 amino acids. CDR3 sequence reads: CASSSRDEQFF. CDR3 DNA: TGTGCTAGTTCCTCTCGGGATGAGCAGTTCTTC. The full variable domain, in which reference TRBV12-5 and TRBJ2-1 provide the parts outside the CDR3, is DARVTQTPRHKVTEMGQEVTMRCQPILGHNTVFWYRQTMMQGLELLAYFRNRAPLDDSGMPKDRFSAEMPDATLATLKIQPSEPRDSAVYFCASSSRDEQFFGPGTRLTVL.

The rearrangement links TRBV7-3 to TRBJ1-1; D is ambiguous. The V gene lost 2 bases and the J gene lost 1 base, with 17 bases spanning the gap. Per germline, CDR1 SGHTA and CDR2 FQGTGA. The CDR3 has 17 residues. CDR3 amino acids: CASSLLGPGRKNTEAFF. The CDR3 bases are TGTGCCAGCAGCTTACTGGGCCCCGGGCGGAAGAACACTGAAGCTTTCTTT.

The rearrangement links TRBV9 to TRBJ2-5, with D unclear. V was pared by 0 bases and J by 4 bases, with 13 bases between. The CDR3 runs 15 residues. Germline-derived CDR1 and CDR2 are SGDLS and YYNGEE. CDR3 region: CASSVGSANLETQYF. Here the CDR3 DNA reads TGTGCCAGCAGCGTAGGTTCCGCCAATCTAGAGACCCAGTACTTC.

This clone was observed a handful of times. The V call is TRBV14, the J call TRBJ2-3; 7 positions match TRBD2. The CDR3 has 15 residues. Trimming at V came to 0 bases and at J to 3 bases, leaving 3 bases not matched to a gene. Germline-derived CDR1 and CDR2 are SGHDN and FVKESK. The CDR3 bases are TGTGCCAGCAGCCAAGATAACGGGAGGACAGATACGCAGTATTTT. Protein: CASSQDNGRTDTQYF.

The V and J genes are TRBV7-9 and TRBJ2-1; 11 bases map to TRBD2. J gave up 0 bases and V 5 bases, and 12 bases lay outside the gene matches. CDR3 length: 19 amino acids. CDR1 and CDR2 (germline): SEHNR, FQNEAQ (reference sequence). The CDR3 DNA follows: TGTGCCAGCAGCCCTCTATTAGGACTAGCGGGCGGCTCCTACAATGAGCAGTTCTTC. This translates into CASSPLLGLAGGSYNEQFF.

This chain joins TRBV19 and TRBJ1-5, with D unresolved. The ends were cut back, 5 bases at V and 0 bases at J, with 11 bases in the middle. Germline CDR1 LNHDA, CDR2 SQIVND (reference sequence). The CDR3 has 15 residues. The CDR3 here is CASSQRRYSNQPQHF. CDR3 DNA sequence: TGTGCCAGTAGTCAACGGCGGTATAGCAATCAGCCCCAGCATTTT.

The J gene is TRBJ1-5, the V gene TRBV19; D not certain. CDR1 is LNHDA, CDR2 SQIVND, per germline (reference sequence). This CDR3 spans 15 amino acids. Trimming removed 6 bases at V and 0 bases at J, with 12 bases between. This CDR3 is CASSRVAVSNQPQHF. CDR3 nucleotide sequence: TGTGCCAGTAGCAGAGTCGCGGTTAGCAATCAGCCCCAGCATTTT.

CDR3 loop: CASSSGLAPGNTIYF. The DNA of the CDR3 is TGTGCCAGCAGCTCAGGCCTCGCCCCTGGAAACACCATATATTTT. The V call is TRBV6-5, the J call TRBJ1-3; D is ambiguous. Trimming pared 6 bases from V and 2 bases from J, leaving 14 bases between. Germline V gene sequence: CDR1 MNHEY, CDR2 SVGAGI. The CDR3 has 15 residues.

The chain links TRBV5-1 to TRBJ2-3; D remains ambiguous. V was clipped by 1 base and J by 5 bases, with 5 bases between them. The germline gives CDR1 SGHRS, CDR2 YFSETQ. The CDR3 contains 12 residues. In nucleotides, the CDR3 is TGCGCCAGCAGCTTGATCCGAGATACGCAGTATTTT. It is translated as CASSLIRDTQYF.

The J gene is TRBJ2-3, the V gene TRBV10-3; D not certain. V lost 0 bases to trimming and J lost 5 bases, with 6 bases between them. Germline V gene data show CDR1 as ENHRY and CDR2 as SYGVKD. The CDR3 length is 13 residues. The CDR3 DNA reads as TGTGCCATCAGTGAGTCGGGTAGAGATACGCAGTATTTT. The encoded protein is CAISESGRDTQYF.

This CDR3 reads CASSPSGGGLANTDTQYF. The CDR3 nucleotides are TGTGCCAGCAGCCCGTCAGGGGGGGGGCTAGCGAACACAGATACGCAGTATTTT. The gene calls are TRBV11-2 and TRBJ2-3; the D call may be TRBD1 or TRBD2 (7 bases each). Germline CDR1 is SGHAT and CDR2 is FQNNGV. The CDR3 sequence is 18 residues long. Deletions cut 5 bases from V and 2 bases from J, with 23 bases between.

This chain's CDR3 is CRALSRGEQYF. The CDR3 DNA follows: TGCAGGGCACTTAGTAGGGGCGAGCAGTACTTC. The genes are TRBV20-1 and TRBJ2-7, with D tentatively TRBD1 (5 bases). Germline lookup yields CDR1 DFQATT and CDR2 SNEGSKA (reference sequence). The length of the CDR3 is 11 residues.

The chain is built from TRBV6-5 and TRBJ1-4; D call uncertain. This CDR3 is built from 11 residues. With 3 bases removed from V and 7 bases from J, the gap between germline ends came to 3 bases. From germline, CDR1 is MNHEY and CDR2 SVGAGI. CDR3 sequence (DNA): TGTGCCAGCAGTTATTTTGAAAAACTGTTTTTT. As protein: CASSYFEKLFF.

The chain joins TRBV29-1 to TRBJ1-1, with no clear D. This CDR3 has 15 amino acids. The germline V gene encodes CDR1 SQVTM and CDR2 ANQGSEA. V lost 0 bases to trimming and J lost 4 bases, with 15 bases between them. CDR3 coding DNA: TGCAGCGTTGAAGATCACGGGGTTGTGGGCACTGAAGCTTTCTTT. Encoded protein: CSVEDHGVVGTEAFF.

The chain is built from TRBV28 and TRBJ1-4, with 7 nucleotides matching TRBD1. CDR3 size: 16 residues. The J segment lost 8 bases and the V segment lost 5 bases, leaving 14 bases of the junction unmatched. Germline V CDR1 and CDR2: MDHEN, SYDVKM. CDR3 sequence reads: CASSPSEGARVEKLFF. The CDR3, as DNA: TGTGCCAGCAGTCCGAGCGAGGGGGCGCGGGTCGAAAAACTGTTTTTT.

The chain recombines TRBV6-6 with TRBJ2-3; D is undetermined. From germline, CDR1 is MNHNY and CDR2 SVGAGI (reference sequence). With 4 bases removed from V and 0 bases from J, the gap between germline ends came to 11 bases. The CDR3 runs to 15 residues. DNA of the CDR3: TGTGCCAGCAGTTTGCGCCTGGAAAGCACAGATACGCAGTATTTT. Its translation is CASSLRLESTDTQYF.

J is TRBJ2-1 and V is TRBV9, with D maybe TRBD1 (5 bases). V lost 0 bases and J 9 bases, leaving 19 bases between the germline ends. The length of the CDR3 is 16 residues. Germline CDR1 reads SGDLS; CDR2 reads YYNGEE. The CDR3 region is CASSVEVGALWGEQFF. CDR3 sequence (DNA): TGTGCCAGCAGCGTAGAGGTTGGGGCACTGTGGGGTGAGCAGTTCTTC.

The V call is TRBV7-8, the J call TRBJ1-1; perhaps TRBD1 as D (6 bases). The CDR3 loop spans 18 amino acids. CDR1 SGHVS and CDR2 FQNEAQ come from the germline V gene. Trimming left V 5 bases short and J 1 base short, with 23 bases between. The CDR3 DNA sequence: TGTGCCAGCAGCCTCGCAAGGGGGGCAAATGGAACGAACACTGAAGCTTTCTTT. Protein product: CASSLARGANGTNTEAFF.

V is TRBV27 and J is TRBJ2-1, with 9 bases matching TRBD2. The CDR3 is 16 amino acids. The germline gives CDR1 MNHEY, CDR2 SMNVEV (reference sequence). Trimming took 7 bases from V and 2 from J; bases not matched to a gene: 9. The CDR3 DNA sequence: TGTGCCAGCATCCCAAGCGGGGGGCGGACCTACAATGAGCAGTTCTTC. Residues: CASIPSGGRTYNEQFF.

The rearrangement uses TRBV7-3 and TRBJ2-1, with 16 bases fitting TRBD2. The CDR3 is made up of 23 amino acids. Per germline, CDR1 SGHTA and CDR2 FQGTGA. Trimming took 1 base from V and 8 from J; bases not matched to a gene: 23. CDR3 coding DNA: TGTGCCAGCAGCTTAAAGGAACCTCCCGCCGGAACGGAGGGACTAGCGGGAGGGGATGAGCAGTTCTTC. Translation: CASSLKEPPAGTEGLAGGDEQFF.

CDR3 loop: CASSQDIGTNTYEQYF. The CDR3 DNA sequence: TGCGCCAGCAGCCAAGATATTGGGACTAACACCTACGAGCAGTACTTC. V is TRBV4-1 and J is TRBJ2-7; 7 nucleotides match TRBD2. With V trimmed by 0 bases and J by 2 bases, 7 bases remained unmatched. CDR3 length: 16 amino acids. The germline CDR1 and CDR2 sequences are MGHRA and YSYEKL.

This clone was counted a single time. The chain is built from TRBV18 and TRBJ2-1; the D is unclear. The CDR3 length is 12 residues. Germline CDR1 reads KGHSH; CDR2 reads LQKENI. V was pared by 4 bases and J by 5 bases, with 6 bases between. The CDR3 spells CASSQANNEQFF. The DNA of the CDR3 is TGTGCCAGCTCACAGGCGAACAATGAGCAGTTCTTC.

This clone is a singleton in its sample. The junction departs from the called germline gene at one end, perhaps through a read error. The V and J genes are TRBV7-2 and TRBJ1-1, with 7 bases that match TRBD1. CDR1 and CDR2 from the germline V gene are SGHTA and FQGNSA. The CDR3 has 14 residues. CDR3 nucleotides: TGTGCCAGCGGACACAGGGGCGTGAACACTGGAGCTTTCTTT. This sequence encodes CASGHRGVNTGAFF.